These 3 T cell receptor beta chains came from one sample sequenced in a study of radiotherapy plus CTLA-4 blockade in lung cancer. Here immunoSEQ multiplex PCR was the method, and the copy in TCRdb shows in-frame clones only, minus some. Here the sample spans around 40,000 clones, approximately 83% being singletons. This specimen was peripheral blood, taken from a patient treated with radiotherapy plus ipilimumab. These receptors were taken from a human donor with non-small cell lung cancer whose response to radiotherapy plus ipilimumab could not be evaluated.

Here the CDR3 reads CSARTGAAFF. The CDR3 DNA reads TGCAGTGCAAGGACAGGGGCTGCTTTCTTT. V usage is TRBV20-1 and J usage is TRBJ1-1; 9 nucleotides line up with TRBD1. The CDR3 runs 10 residues. Losses at the gene ends were 6 bases for V and 11 bases for J; bases not matched to a gene: 4. Germline CDR1 DFQATT, CDR2 SNEGSKA (reference sequence).

This clone appeared once. The rearrangement joins TRBV5-5 to TRBJ2-3; D is undetermined. There are 12 residues in the CDR3. CDR1 and CDR2 (germline): SGHKS, YYEKEE (reference sequence). Trimming took off 0 bases at V and 5 bases at J, with 4 bases between the two ends. The CDR3 region is CASSLAGDTQYF. CDR3 DNA sequence: TGTGCCAGCAGCTTGGCGGGAGATACGCAGTATTTT. Full variable domain (rest looked up from reference TRBV5-5 and TRBJ2-3): DAGVTQSPTHLIKTRGQQVTLRCSPISGHKSVSWYQQVLGQGPQFIFQYYEKEERGRGNFPDRFSARQFPNYSSELNVNALLLGDSALYLCASSLAGDTQYFGPGTRLTVL.

V and J are TRBV27 and TRBJ2-1, with 8 bases fitting TRBD1. CDR3 length: 13 amino acids. The germline gives CDR1 MNHEY, CDR2 SMNVEV (reference sequence). V dropped 6 bases and J dropped 6; count of bases not matched to a gene: 4. This chain's CDR3 is CASSDRGLNEQFF. In nucleotides, the CDR3 is TGTGCCAGCAGCGACAGGGGCCTCAATGAGCAGTTCTTC.